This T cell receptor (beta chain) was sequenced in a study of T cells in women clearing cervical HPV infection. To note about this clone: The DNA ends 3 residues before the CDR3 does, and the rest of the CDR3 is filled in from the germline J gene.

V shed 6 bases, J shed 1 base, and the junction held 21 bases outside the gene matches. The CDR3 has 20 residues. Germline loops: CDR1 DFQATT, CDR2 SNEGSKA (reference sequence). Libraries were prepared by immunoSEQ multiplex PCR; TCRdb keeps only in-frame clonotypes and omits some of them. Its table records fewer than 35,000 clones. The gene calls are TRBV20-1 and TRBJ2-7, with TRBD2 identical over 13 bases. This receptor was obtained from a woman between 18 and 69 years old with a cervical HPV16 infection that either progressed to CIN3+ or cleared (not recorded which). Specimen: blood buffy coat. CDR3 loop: CSARAGLAGEGLFDSYEQYF. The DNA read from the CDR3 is TGCAGTGCGCGAGCAGGACTAGCGGGAGAGGGGCTTTTCGATTCCTACGAG.